What follows are 26 T cell receptor beta chains derived from one specimen sequenced in a study of cytomegalovirus exposure and HLA in healthy donors. The PCR had 60 Vbeta and 13 Jbeta primers. Using immunoSEQ multiplex PCR, the repertoire was profiled, and TCRdb retains in-frame clones only, with some absent. The repertoire holds around 130,000 clones, with approximately 80% as singletons. The sequencing sample was made of PBMCs. These receptors were obtained from a man aged 35-49 years in good health and CMV-seronegative.

CDR3 loop: CASSIPGIYGYTF. The CDR3 DNA reads as TGTGCCAGTAGTATACCGGGGATCTACGGCTACACCTTC. The chain carries TRBV19 and TRBJ1-2; no definite D call. Trimming cost V 2 bases and J 8 bases, with 12 bases left between them. The CDR3 consists of 13 residues. Germline V CDR1 and CDR2: LNHDA, SQIVND (reference sequence).

This clone came up a few times. This chain links TRBV15 with TRBJ1-4, with D possibly being TRBD1 (6 bases). V dropped 3 bases and J dropped 5 bases, with 10 bases sitting between them. CDR3 size: 14 residues. Germline CDR1 LNHNV, CDR2 YYDKDF (reference sequence). CDR3 DNA: TGTGCCACCAGCAGTACAGGGAGAAATGAAAAACTGTTTTTT. It encodes CATSSTGRNEKLFF.

This clone was recorded a few times. The V gene is TRBV6-5, the J gene TRBJ1-6; unclear D gene. CDR1 and CDR2 from the germline V gene are MNHEY and SVGAGI. This CDR3 has 14 residues. V was cut by 5 bases and J by 4 bases, with 9 bases left in between. CDR3 bases: TGTGCCAGCAGTAACGGGGTTTATAATTCACCCCTCCACTTT. Amino acid sequence: CASSNGVYNSPLHF.

The chain joins TRBV9 to TRBJ2-3, with 12 nucleotides matching TRBD2. The CDR3 spans 18 residues. CDR1 is SGDLS, CDR2 YYNGEE, per germline. J lost 1 base, V lost 0 bases, and 6 bases had no gene match. CDR3 residues: CASSVVIASGGGTDTQYF. The CDR3 DNA reads as TGTGCCAGCAGCGTAGTTATAGCTAGCGGGGGGGGCACAGATACGCAGTATTTT.

This clone was seen only a few times. The chain is built from TRBV6-5 and TRBJ1-2; D possibly corresponds to TRBD1 (5 bases). Germline-derived CDR1 and CDR2 are MNHEY and SVGAGI. Trimming stripped 2 bases from V and 3 bases from J, with 10 bases between. CDR3 length: 14 amino acids. DNA for the CDR3: TGTGCCAGCAGTTACGGTTTAGGGGACTATGGCTACACCTTC. As protein: CASSYGLGDYGYTF.

This rearrangement joins TRBV7-3 to TRBJ1-1; 9 nucleotides line up with TRBD1. The CDR3 sequence is 15 residues long. V lost 5 bases, J lost 1 base, and 5 bases stayed unmatched. CDR1 and CDR2 from the germline V gene are SGHTA and FQGTGA. The CDR3 loop reads CASSRTGGPNTEAFF. The CDR3 nucleotides are TGTGCCAGCAGCCGAACAGGGGGCCCGAACACTGAAGCTTTCTTT.

This clone came up a few times. The chain recombines TRBV7-6 with TRBJ2-5; 10 nucleotides line up with TRBD1. V dropped 5 bases and J dropped 4; count of bases not matched to a gene: 10. The CDR3 consists of 16 residues. Per germline, CDR1 SGHVS and CDR2 FNYEAQ. CDR3 sequence: CASSPPGQGIGETQYF. The CDR3 DNA reads TGTGCCAGCAGCCCACCGGGACAGGGGATAGGAGAGACCCAGTACTTC.

V usage is TRBV6-5 and J usage is TRBJ2-5; 9 nucleotides agree with TRBD1. Gene TRBJ2-7 matches the end of the DNA better, so the J call may be wrong. CDR1 and CDR2 from the germline V gene are MNHEY and SVGAGI. This CDR3 has 14 residues. The DNA for the CDR3 is TGTGCCAGCAGTTATGGGACAGGGAAATACGAGCAGTACTTC. Encoded protein: CASSYGTGKYEQYF.

This CDR3 reads CASSSRGLAPKETQYF. The CDR3 coding sequence is TGTGCCAGCAGCTCGCGGGGACTAGCGCCAAAAGAGACCCAGTACTTC. The chain employs TRBV5-4 and TRBJ2-5; TRBD2 agrees at 10 bases. Germline V gene data show CDR1 as SGHNT and CDR2 as YYREEE (reference sequence). CDR3 length: 16 residues. The V segment lost 3 bases and the J segment 3 bases; nucleotides outside the gene matches: 8.

This clone was counted a few times. J is TRBJ1-6 and V is TRBV10-3; D is unresolved. Trimming removed 6 bases at V and 7 bases at J, with 13 bases between. Germline V lookup: CDR1 ENHRY, CDR2 SYGVKD. The CDR3 is 14 amino acids. In nucleotides, the CDR3 is TGTGCCATCAGAGCTGACCCAGGAAATTCACCCCTCCACTTT. The encoded protein is CAIRADPGNSPLHF.

This clone was seen more than once but under ten times. The rearrangement links TRBV9 to TRBJ1-1; TRBD1 is a possible D gene (6 bases). CDR3 length equals 15 residues. Germline CDR1 and CDR2: SGDLS and YYNGEE. V was pared by 0 bases and J by 0 bases, with 9 bases between. The DNA for the CDR3 is TGTGCCAGCAGCGTAGGGGGGCAGATGAACACTGAAGCTTTCTTT. Translated: CASSVGGQMNTEAFF.

Details on this clone: Other DNA sequences in the sample encode the same CDR3. The gene calls are TRBV4-1 and TRBJ2-3, with D perhaps matching TRBD1 (5 bases). With 0 bases removed from V and 5 bases from J, the gap between germline ends came to 9 bases. The germline CDR1 and CDR2 sequences are MGHRA and YSYEKL. CDR3 length: 14 amino acids. The CDR3: CASSQDLGRDTQYF. The CDR3 DNA sequence: TGCGCCAGCAGCCAAGATTTGGGGCGAGATACGCAGTATTTT.

The rearrangement links TRBV27 to TRBJ2-2; a weak D match, TRBD2 (5 bases). Germline V lookup: CDR1 MNHEY, CDR2 SMNVEV (reference sequence). Trimming removed 4 bases from V and 8 bases from J, with 11 bases in between. There are 13 residues in the CDR3. The CDR3 coding sequence is TGTGCCAGCAGTTCCACTAGGGCTGGGGAGCTGTTTTTT. Amino acid sequence: CASSSTRAGELFF.

This clone was counted a single time. The genes are TRBV27 and TRBJ2-1; possible D gene TRBD1, 5 bases. The V gene lost 3 bases and the J gene lost 2 bases, with 8 bases spanning the gap. The CDR3 contains 14 residues. Per germline, CDR1 MNHEY and CDR2 SMNVEV (reference sequence). DNA of the CDR3: TGTGCCAGCAGTTTGGGGCGGACCTACAATGAGCAGTTCTTC. Its translation is CASSLGRTYNEQFF.

The chain couples TRBV2 to TRBJ2-3; no clear D gene. From germline, CDR1 is SNHLY and CDR2 FYNNEI. The V gene lost 8 bases and the J gene lost 4 bases, with 13 bases spanning the gap. CDR3 size: 13 residues. The CDR3 region has the DNA TGTGCCAGCTGCACTATAGTCGCAGATACGCAGTATTTT. Translation: CASCTIVADTQYF.

This clone was observed a few times. The CDR3 is CASSLGQPQETQYF. In DNA, the CDR3 is TGCGCCAGCAGCTTGGGACAGCCTCAAGAGACCCAGTACTTC. This chain uses TRBV5-1 with TRBJ2-5, with D perhaps TRBD1 (5 bases). V lost 0 bases to trimming and J lost 2 bases, with 8 bases between them. This CDR3 comprises 14 residues. Germline V gene sequence: CDR1 SGHRS, CDR2 YFSETQ.

This chain links TRBV27 with TRBJ2-7; 11 nucleotides agree with TRBD2. The J segment lost 7 bases and the V segment lost 6 bases, leaving 14 bases of the junction unmatched. This CDR3 has 16 amino acids. Germline assignment: CDR1 MNHEY and CDR2 SMNVEV (reference sequence). The CDR3 sequence: CASSSPGTSGLVEQYF. The CDR3, as DNA: TGTGCCAGCAGCTCACCTGGGACTAGCGGCCTCGTTGAGCAGTACTTC.

The table lists this clone with a few counts. In DNA form, the CDR3 reads TGTGCCAGTACTAGCGGGAGGGTAGGCGAGCAGTACTTC. Its translation is CASTSGRVGEQYF. J is TRBJ2-7 and V is TRBV28; the match to TRBD2 covers 13 bases. Germline CDR1 is MDHEN and CDR2 is SYDVKM. J lost 6 bases, V lost 9 bases, and 5 bases had no gene match. The CDR3 sequence is 13 residues long.

The chain couples TRBV27 to TRBJ2-3; perhaps TRBD2 as D (5 bases). Germline values: CDR1 MNHEY, CDR2 SMNVEV (reference sequence). Trimming stripped 5 bases from V and 4 bases from J, with 19 bases between. The CDR3 is 16 amino acids. CDR3 sequence reads: CASSPSGFPKADTQYF. CDR3 DNA sequence: TGTGCCAGCAGTCCCAGCGGATTCCCGAAGGCAGATACGCAGTATTTT.

The chain combines TRBV5-1 with TRBJ2-3; TRBD2 matches at 8 bases. After removal of 2 bases from V and 4 bases from J, the junction contained 6 bases not matched to a gene. From germline, CDR1 is SGHRS and CDR2 YFSETQ. This CDR3 contains 15 residues. CDR3 sequence: CASSFTGGPADTQYF. In DNA form, the CDR3 reads TGCGCCAGCAGCTTTACGGGGGGGCCGGCAGATACGCAGTATTTT.

With respect to this clone: The same CDR3 arises from other DNA sequences in this sample as well. This chain connects TRBV4-3 to TRBJ2-7, with 7 bases matching TRBD2. Germline V lookup: CDR1 LGHNA, CDR2 YSLEER. Losses at the gene ends were 4 bases for V and 5 bases for J; bases not matched to a gene: 11. This CDR3 contains 15 residues. The CDR3 protein is CASSPRGGSSDEQYF. For the CDR3, the DNA is TGCGCCAGCAGCCCCAGAGGCGGGAGTAGCGACGAGCAGTACTTC.

The chain links TRBV15 to TRBJ2-7; D is perhaps TRBD1 (5 bases). CDR1 LNHNV and CDR2 YYDKDF come from the germline V gene (reference sequence). The CDR3 runs 12 residues. Trimming removed 8 bases from V and 3 bases from J, with 11 bases in between. CDR3 nucleotide sequence: TGTGCCACCGTAGGGGTTCTCTACGAGCAGTACTTC. It yields the protein CATVGVLYEQYF.

The CDR3 loop is CASSVTGLSNQPQHF. The DNA for the CDR3 is TGTGCCAGCAGCGTGACAGGGCTCAGCAATCAGCCCCAGCATTTT. V gene TRBV7-9 combines with J gene TRBJ1-5; 7 positions agree with TRBD1. The CDR3 spans 15 residues. The junction had 5 bases not matched to a gene; V was cut back by 5 bases and J by 1 base. Germline values: CDR1 SEHNR, CDR2 FQNEAQ (reference sequence).

This sequence joins TRBV27 and TRBJ2-2; 10 nucleotides line up with TRBD2. V lost 7 bases, J lost 5 bases, and 25 bases stayed unmatched. The germline V gene encodes CDR1 MNHEY and CDR2 SMNVEV (reference sequence). There are 21 residues in the CDR3. CDR3 nucleotides: TGTGCCAGCATGAAATCCACTAGCGGGGCTTCCCGCCTCCCGTATACCGGGGAGCTGTTTTTT. It is translated as CASMKSTSGASRLPYTGELFF.

The V and J genes are TRBV7-2 and TRBJ1-2; D remains ambiguous. The CDR3 sequence is 13 residues long. The germline V gene has CDR1 SGHTA and CDR2 FQGNSA. Trimming removed 5 bases from V and 8 bases from J, with 15 bases in between. CDR3 sequence (DNA): TGTGCCAGCAGCCAGAGGGCCGGTCGGGGCTACACCTTC. Protein: CASSQRAGRGYTF. Variable domain in full (rest from reference TRBV7-2 and TRBJ1-2): GAGVSQSPSNKVTEKGKDVELRCDPISGHTALYWYRQSLGQGLEFLIYFQGNSAPDKSGLPSDRFSAERTGGSVSTLTIQRTQQEDSAVYLCASSQRAGRGYTFGSGTRLTVV.

The chain uses TRBV14 and TRBJ1-4; D gene uncertain. The CDR3 totals 15 residues. From germline, CDR1 is SGHDN and CDR2 FVKESK. Between the trimmed V and J ends, which lost 1 base and 3 bases, there was a span of 9 bases. The CDR3 bases are TGTGCCAGCAGCCAAGGAGGAGCGTCTAATGAAAAACTGTTTTTT. It codes for CASSQGGASNEKLFF.